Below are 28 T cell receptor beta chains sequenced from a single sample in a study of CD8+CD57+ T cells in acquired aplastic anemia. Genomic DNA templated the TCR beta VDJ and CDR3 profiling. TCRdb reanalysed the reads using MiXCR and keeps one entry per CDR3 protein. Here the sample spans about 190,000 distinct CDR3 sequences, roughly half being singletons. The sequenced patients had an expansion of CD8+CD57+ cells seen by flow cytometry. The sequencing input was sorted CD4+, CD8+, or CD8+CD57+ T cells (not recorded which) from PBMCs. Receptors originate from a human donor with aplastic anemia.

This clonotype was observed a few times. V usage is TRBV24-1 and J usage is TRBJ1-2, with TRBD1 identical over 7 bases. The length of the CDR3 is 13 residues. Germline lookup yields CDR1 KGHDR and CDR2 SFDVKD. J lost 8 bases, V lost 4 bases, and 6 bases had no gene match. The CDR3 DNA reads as TGTGCCACCAGTGACCGACAGGGAGCAGGCTACACCTTC. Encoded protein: CATSDRQGAGYTF.

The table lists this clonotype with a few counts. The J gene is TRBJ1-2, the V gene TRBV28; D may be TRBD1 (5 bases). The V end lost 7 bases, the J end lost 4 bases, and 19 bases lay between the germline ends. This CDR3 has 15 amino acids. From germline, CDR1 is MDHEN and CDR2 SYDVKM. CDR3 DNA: TGTGCCAGCAACCCTGTTTTAGCGGGGGGCTATGGCTACACCTTC. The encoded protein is CASNPVLAGGYGYTF.

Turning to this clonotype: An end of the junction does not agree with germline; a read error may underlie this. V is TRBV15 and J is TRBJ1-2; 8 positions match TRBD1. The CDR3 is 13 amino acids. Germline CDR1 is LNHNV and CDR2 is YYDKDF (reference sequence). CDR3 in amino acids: CATSKGQGDGCTF. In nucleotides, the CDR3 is TGTGCCACCAGCAAAGGACAGGGCGATGGCTGCACCTTC.

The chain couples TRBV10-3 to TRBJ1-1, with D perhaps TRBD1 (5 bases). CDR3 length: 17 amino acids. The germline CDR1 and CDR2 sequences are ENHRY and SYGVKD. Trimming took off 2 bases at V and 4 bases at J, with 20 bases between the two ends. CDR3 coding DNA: TGTGCCATCAGTGAGCCACCCTCGACAGAGTTGGGCACTGAAGCTTTCTTT. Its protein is CAISEPPSTELGTEAFF.

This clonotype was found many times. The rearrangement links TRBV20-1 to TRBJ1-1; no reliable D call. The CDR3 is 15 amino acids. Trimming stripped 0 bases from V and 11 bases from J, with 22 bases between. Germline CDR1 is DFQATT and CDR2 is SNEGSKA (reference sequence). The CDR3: CSARDLSTGPVNAFF. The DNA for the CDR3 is TGCAGTGCTAGAGATCTGAGCACCGGTCCGGTGAACGCTTTCTTT.

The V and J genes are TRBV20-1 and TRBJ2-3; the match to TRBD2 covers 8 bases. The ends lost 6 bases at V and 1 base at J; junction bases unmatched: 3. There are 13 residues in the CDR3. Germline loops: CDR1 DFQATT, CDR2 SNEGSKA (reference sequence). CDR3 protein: CSAKAGGTDTQYF. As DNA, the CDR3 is TGCAGTGCAAAAGCGGGGGGCACAGATACGCAGTATTTT.

The CDR3, as DNA: TGTGCCAGCAGCCCACCAGCGTTTGGGGTAGGGAATTCACCCCTCCACTTT. Translation: CASSPPAFGVGNSPLHF. V usage is TRBV11-2 and J usage is TRBJ1-6; D is ambiguous. The CDR3 sequence is 17 residues long. Trimming took off 5 bases at V and 7 bases at J, with 21 bases between the two ends. In germline, CDR1 is SGHAT, CDR2 FQNNGV.

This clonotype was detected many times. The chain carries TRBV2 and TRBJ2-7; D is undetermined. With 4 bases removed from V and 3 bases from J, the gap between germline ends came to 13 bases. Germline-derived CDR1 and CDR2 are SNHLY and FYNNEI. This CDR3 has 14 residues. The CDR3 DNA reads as TGTGCCAGCAGTGCAATCCAAGGAGACTACGAGCAGTACTTC. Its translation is CASSAIQGDYEQYF.

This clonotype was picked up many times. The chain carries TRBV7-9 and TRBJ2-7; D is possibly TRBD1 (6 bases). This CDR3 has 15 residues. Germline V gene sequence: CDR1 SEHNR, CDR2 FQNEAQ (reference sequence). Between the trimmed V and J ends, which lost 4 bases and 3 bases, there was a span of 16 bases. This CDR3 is CASSSPGQGHYEQYF. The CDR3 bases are TGTGCCAGCAGCTCCCCGGGACAAGGACACTACGAGCAGTACTTC.

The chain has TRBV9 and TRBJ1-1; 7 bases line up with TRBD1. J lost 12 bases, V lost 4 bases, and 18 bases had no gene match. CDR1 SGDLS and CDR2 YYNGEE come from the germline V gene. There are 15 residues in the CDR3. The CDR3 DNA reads TGTGCCAGCAGCCCTACCCCGGGACAGCGTGAACCGACTTTCTTT. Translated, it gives CASSPTPGQREPTFF.

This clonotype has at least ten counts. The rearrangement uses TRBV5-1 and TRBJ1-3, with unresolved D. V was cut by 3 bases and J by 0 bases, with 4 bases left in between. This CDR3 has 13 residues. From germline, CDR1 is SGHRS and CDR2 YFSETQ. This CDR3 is CASSSYSGNTIYF. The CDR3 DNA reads TGCGCCAGCAGCTCCTACTCTGGAAACACCATATATTTT.

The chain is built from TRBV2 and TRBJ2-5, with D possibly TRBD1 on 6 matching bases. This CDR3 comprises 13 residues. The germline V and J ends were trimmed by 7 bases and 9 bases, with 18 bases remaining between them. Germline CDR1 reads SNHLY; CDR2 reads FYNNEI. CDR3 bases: TGTGCCAGCAAGGCAGGGGAAGGTCAGCCCCAGTACTTC. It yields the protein CASKAGEGQPQYF.

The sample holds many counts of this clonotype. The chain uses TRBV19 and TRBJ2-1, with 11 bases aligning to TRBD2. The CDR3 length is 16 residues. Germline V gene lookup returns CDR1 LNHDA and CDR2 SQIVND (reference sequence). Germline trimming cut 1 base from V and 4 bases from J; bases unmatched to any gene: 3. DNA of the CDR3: TGTGCCAGTAGTATAGGACTAGCGGGACCGTACAATGAGCAGTTCTTC. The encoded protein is CASSIGLAGPYNEQFF.

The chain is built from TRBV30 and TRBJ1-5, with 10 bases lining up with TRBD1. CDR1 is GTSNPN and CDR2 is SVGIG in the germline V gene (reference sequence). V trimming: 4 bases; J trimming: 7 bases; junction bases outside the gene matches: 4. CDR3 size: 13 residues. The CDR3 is CAWTRTGGQPQHF. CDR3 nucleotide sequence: TGTGCCTGGACTCGGACAGGGGGGCAGCCCCAGCATTTT. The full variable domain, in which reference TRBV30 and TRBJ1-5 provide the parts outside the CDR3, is SQTIHQWPATLVQPVGSPLSLECTVEGTSNPNLYWYRQAAGRGLQLLFYSVGIGQISSEVPQNLSASRPQDRQFILSSKKLLLSDSGFYLCAWTRTGGQPQHFGDGTRLSIL.

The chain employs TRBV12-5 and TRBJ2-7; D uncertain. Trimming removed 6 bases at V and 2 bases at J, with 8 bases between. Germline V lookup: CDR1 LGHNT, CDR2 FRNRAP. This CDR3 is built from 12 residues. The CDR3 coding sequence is TGTGCTAGTGGCGTAGGACCCTACGAGCAGTACTTC. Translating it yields CASGVGPYEQYF.

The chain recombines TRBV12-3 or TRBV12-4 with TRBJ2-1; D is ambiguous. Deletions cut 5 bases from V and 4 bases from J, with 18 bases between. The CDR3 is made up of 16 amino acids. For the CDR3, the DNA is TGTGCCAGCAGTCCCCATGTCGTACCGCAATACAATGAGCAGTTCTTC. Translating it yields CASSPHVVPQYNEQFF.

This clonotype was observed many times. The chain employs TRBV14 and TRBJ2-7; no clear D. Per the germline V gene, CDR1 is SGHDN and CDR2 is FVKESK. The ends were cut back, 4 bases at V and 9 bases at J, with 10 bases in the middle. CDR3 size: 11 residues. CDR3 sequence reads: CASSPGQRQYF. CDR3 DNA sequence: TGTGCCAGCAGCCCCGGCCAGAGGCAGTACTTC.

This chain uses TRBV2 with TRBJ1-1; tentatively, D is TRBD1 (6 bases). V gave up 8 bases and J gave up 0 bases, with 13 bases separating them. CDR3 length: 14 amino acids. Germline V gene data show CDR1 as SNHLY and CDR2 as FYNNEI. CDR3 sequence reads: CASSGASMNTEAFF. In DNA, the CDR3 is TGTGCCAGCTCGGGGGCCAGTATGAACACTGAAGCTTTCTTT.

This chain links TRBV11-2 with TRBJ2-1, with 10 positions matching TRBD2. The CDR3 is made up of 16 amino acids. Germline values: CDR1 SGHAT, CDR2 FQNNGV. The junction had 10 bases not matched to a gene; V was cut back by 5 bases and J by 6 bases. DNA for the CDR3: TGTGCCAGCAGCCCCCGGCGGAGCGGGAGGGCCAATGAGCAGTTCTTC. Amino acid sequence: CASSPRRSGRANEQFF.

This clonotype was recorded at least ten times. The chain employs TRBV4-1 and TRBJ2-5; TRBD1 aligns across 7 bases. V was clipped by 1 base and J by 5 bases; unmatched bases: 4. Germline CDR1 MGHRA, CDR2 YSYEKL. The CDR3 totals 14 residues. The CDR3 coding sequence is TGCGCCAGCAGCCAAGGACAGGGATGGGAGACCCAGTACTTC. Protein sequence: CASSQGQGWETQYF.

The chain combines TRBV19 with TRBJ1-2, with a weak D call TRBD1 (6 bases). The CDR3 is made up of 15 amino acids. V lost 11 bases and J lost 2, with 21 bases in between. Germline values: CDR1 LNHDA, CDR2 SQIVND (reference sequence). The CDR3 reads CASSRPTGQNYGYTF. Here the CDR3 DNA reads TGTGCCTCTAGTAGGCCAACGGGACAAAACTATGGCTACACCTTC.

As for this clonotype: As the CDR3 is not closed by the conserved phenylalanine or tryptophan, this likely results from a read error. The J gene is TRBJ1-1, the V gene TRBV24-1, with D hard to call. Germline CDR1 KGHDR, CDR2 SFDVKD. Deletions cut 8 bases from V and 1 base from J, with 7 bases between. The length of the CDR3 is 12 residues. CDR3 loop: CATMGGNTEAFL. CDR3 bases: TGTGCCACCATGGGAGGGAACACTGAAGCTTTCCTT.

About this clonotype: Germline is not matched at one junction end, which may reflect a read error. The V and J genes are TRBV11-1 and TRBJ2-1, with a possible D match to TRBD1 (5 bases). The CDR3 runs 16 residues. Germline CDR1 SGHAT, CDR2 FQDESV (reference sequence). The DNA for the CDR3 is TGTGCCAGCAGCTTGGGGCCAGGGTTTCCTTACAATGAGCAGTTGTTC. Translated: CASSLGPGFPYNEQLF.

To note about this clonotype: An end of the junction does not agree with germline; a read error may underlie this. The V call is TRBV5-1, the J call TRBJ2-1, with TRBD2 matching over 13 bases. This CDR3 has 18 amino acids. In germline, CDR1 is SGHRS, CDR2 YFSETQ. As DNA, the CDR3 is TGCGCCAGCAGCCCGGGACTAGCGGGAATCCCGGCGTTCGGGGAGCGGTTCTTC. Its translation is CASSPGLAGIPAFGERFF.

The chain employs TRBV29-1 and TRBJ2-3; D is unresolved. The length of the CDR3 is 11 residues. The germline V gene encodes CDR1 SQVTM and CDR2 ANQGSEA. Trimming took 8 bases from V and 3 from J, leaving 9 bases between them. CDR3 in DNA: TGCAGCACGCTCGAGACAGATACGCAGTATTTT. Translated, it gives CSTLETDTQYF.

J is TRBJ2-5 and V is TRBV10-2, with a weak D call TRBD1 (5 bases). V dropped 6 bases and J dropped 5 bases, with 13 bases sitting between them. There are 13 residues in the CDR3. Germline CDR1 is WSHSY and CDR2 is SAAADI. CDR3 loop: CASRDTSRETQYF. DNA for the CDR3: TGCGCCAGCAGGGACACCTCCCGGGAGACCCAGTACTTC.

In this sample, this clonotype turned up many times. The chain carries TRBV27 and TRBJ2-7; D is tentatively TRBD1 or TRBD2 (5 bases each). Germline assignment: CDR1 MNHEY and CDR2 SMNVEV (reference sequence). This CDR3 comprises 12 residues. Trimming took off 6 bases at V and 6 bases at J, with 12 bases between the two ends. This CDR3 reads CASSPGAGEQYF. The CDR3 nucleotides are TGTGCCAGCAGCCCCGGGGCCGGCGAGCAGTACTTC.

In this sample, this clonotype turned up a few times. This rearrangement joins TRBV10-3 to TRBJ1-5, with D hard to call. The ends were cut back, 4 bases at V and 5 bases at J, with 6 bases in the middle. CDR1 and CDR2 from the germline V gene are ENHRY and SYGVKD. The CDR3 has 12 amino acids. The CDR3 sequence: CAISAGDQPQHF. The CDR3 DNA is TGTGCCATCAGTGCCGGTGATCAGCCCCAGCATTTT.